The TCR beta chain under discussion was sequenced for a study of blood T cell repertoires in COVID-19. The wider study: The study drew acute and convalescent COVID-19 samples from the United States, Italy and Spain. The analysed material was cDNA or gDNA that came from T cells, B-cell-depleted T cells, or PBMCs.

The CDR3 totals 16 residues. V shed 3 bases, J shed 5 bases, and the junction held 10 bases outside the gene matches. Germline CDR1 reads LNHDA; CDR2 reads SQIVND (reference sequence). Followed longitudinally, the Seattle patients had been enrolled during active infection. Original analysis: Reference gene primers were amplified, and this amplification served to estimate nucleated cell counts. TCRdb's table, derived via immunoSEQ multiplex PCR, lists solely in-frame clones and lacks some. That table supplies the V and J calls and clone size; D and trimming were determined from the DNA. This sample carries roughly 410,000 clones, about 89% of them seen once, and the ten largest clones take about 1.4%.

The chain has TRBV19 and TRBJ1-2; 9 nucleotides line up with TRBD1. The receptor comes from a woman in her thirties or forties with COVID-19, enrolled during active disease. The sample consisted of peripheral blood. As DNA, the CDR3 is TGTGCCAGTAGTATGCTTGCGGGACAGGGTTATTATGGCTACACCTTC. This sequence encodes CASSMLAGQGYYGYTF.